This TCR beta chain derives from a study of blood T cell repertoires in COVID-19. Study in general: There were acute and convalescent COVID-19 samples, and they came from the United States, Italy and Spain. T cells, B-cell-depleted T cells, or PBMCs supplied cDNA or gDNA.

This CDR3 has 14 residues. Germline loops: CDR1 SGHRS, CDR2 YFSETQ. Trimming left V 3 bases short and J 6 bases short, with 16 bases between. The repertoire was sequenced with immunoSEQ multiplex PCR; TCRdb's copy has only in-frame clones and lacks some. The sample yields around 150,000 clones, about 80% seen once. This clone appeared a few times. Sequencing input: peripheral blood. The genes are TRBV5-1 and TRBJ2-7, with a tentative D call TRBD2 (6 bases). The TCR was taken from a woman aged 60-75 years with acute or convalescent COVID-19. DNA of the CDR3: TGCGCCAGCAGCTCCTTAGCGGCGGGGTCCGAGCAGTACTTC. It translates to CASSSLAAGSEQYF.